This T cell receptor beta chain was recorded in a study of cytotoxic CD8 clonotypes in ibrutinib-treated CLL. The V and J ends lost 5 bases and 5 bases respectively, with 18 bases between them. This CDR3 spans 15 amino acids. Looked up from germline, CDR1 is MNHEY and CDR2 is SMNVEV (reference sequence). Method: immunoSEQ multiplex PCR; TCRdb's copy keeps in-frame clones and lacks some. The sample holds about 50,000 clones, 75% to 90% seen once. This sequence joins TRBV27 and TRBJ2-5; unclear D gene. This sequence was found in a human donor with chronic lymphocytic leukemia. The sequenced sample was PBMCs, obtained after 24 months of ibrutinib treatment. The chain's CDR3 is CASSRDSVQPETQYF. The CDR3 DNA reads TGTGCCAGCAGTCGTGACTCCGTTCAGCCCGAGACCCAGTACTTC.